The 25 T cell receptor beta chains in this list originate from one sample, sequenced in a study of cytomegalovirus exposure and HLA in healthy donors. PCR used 60 Vbeta primers and 13 Jbeta primers. Sequencing used immunoSEQ multiplex PCR; TCRdb keeps in-frame clones, though not all of them. This table has approximately 180,000 clones, about 80% appearing once. Sequencing was performed on PBMCs. These receptors came from a woman aged 60-70 years in good health and CMV-seropositive.

This sequence joins TRBV27 and TRBJ1-2; 7 bases match TRBD1. The germline CDR1 and CDR2 sequences are MNHEY and SMNVEV (reference sequence). The V gene end was trimmed by 5 bases and the J gene end by 6 bases; junction bases not matched to a gene: 9. This CDR3 region has 14 residues. The CDR3 loop reads CASSTRQGRDGYTF. CDR3 DNA sequence: TGTGCCAGCAGTACCCGACAGGGTAGGGATGGCTACACCTTC.

The rearrangement uses TRBV18 and TRBJ2-1; a weak D match, TRBD2 (5 bases). Germline V gives CDR1 KGHSH, CDR2 LQKENI. Deletions cut 8 bases from V and 1 base from J, with 24 bases between. The CDR3 sequence is 18 residues long. The CDR3 coding sequence is TGTGCCAGCACAACCCTTGCGGGTTCCCAGATGTCCTACAATGAGCAGTTCTTC. Amino acids: CASTTLAGSQMSYNEQFF.

This clone was found a few times. V and J are TRBV27 and TRBJ1-5; a weak D match, TRBD1 (6 bases). Germline CDR1 and CDR2: MNHEY and SMNVEV (reference sequence). The CDR3 has 17 residues. Trimming cost V 5 bases and J 2 bases, with 19 bases left between them. The CDR3 nucleotides are TGTGCCAGCAGTCCGCAAGGCAGGGGAGATGGCAATCAGCCCCAGCATTTT. It translates to CASSPQGRGDGNQPQHF.

The chain combines TRBV28 with TRBJ2-3; TRBD2 aligns across 7 bases. Losses at the gene ends were 3 bases for V and 2 bases for J; bases not matched to a gene: 26. Germline CDR1 is MDHEN and CDR2 is SYDVKM. The CDR3 runs 22 residues. The DNA for the CDR3 is TGTGCCAGCAGTTTCTTTTGGTCGGGGCAGATCGGACCTAGCGGAGACACAGATACGCAGTATTTT. This codes for CASSFFWSGQIGPSGDTDTQYF.

The J gene is TRBJ2-7, the V gene TRBV7-9, with D hard to call. The CDR3 consists of 14 residues. V lost 0 bases, J lost 6 bases, and 12 bases lay in between. Per germline, CDR1 SEHNR and CDR2 FQNEAQ (reference sequence). CDR3 amino acids: CASSLALGYVEQYF. CDR3 nucleotide sequence: TGTGCCAGCAGCTTAGCCCTAGGATACGTCGAGCAGTACTTC.

CDR3: CASSLVLGQGSNIQYF. CDR3 coding DNA: TGCGCCAGCAGCTTGGTCCTGGGACAGGGGAGTAACATTCAGTACTTC. The V and J genes are TRBV5-1 and TRBJ2-4; 10 bases map to TRBD1. The CDR3 is 16 amino acids. After removal of 0 bases from V and 7 bases from J, the junction contained 7 bases not matched to a gene. Per germline, CDR1 SGHRS and CDR2 YFSETQ. Full variable domain (remainder filled in from reference TRBV5-1 and TRBJ2-4): KAGVTQTPRYLIKTRGQQVTLSCSPISGHRSVSWYQQTPGQGLQFLFEYFSETQRNKGNFPGRFSGRQFSNSRSEMNVSTLELGDSALYLCASSLVLGQGSNIQYFGAGTRLSVL.

The table lists this clone with a count of one. The chain is built from TRBV10-3 and TRBJ2-7, with TRBD1 identical over 8 bases. After removal of 6 bases from V and 3 bases from J, the junction contained 7 bases not matched to a gene. The CDR3 runs to 14 residues. Germline CDR1 reads ENHRY; CDR2 reads SYGVKD. The CDR3 bases are TGTGCCATCAGCCTCCGGACAGGGAGCTACGAGCAGTACTTC. The encoded protein is CAISLRTGSYEQYF.

V gene TRBV28 combines with J gene TRBJ1-3, with 9 bases lining up with TRBD1. The ends lost 5 bases at V and 0 bases at J; junction bases unmatched: 5. Germline V CDR1 and CDR2: MDHEN, SYDVKM. This CDR3 contains 16 residues. The CDR3 nucleotides are TGTGCCAGCAGTGTGCCGGGACAGGGCTCTGGAAACACCATATATTTT. Its translation: CASSVPGQGSGNTIYF.

V gene TRBV2 combines with J gene TRBJ1-6; 7 nucleotides agree with TRBD1. This CDR3 has 15 residues. The germline CDR1 and CDR2 sequences are SNHLY and FYNNEI. V lost 5 bases, J lost 5 bases, and 6 bases stayed unmatched. In DNA form, the CDR3 reads TGTGCCAGCAGTCCACGACAGGGAGATAATTCACCCCTCCACTTT. Residues: CASSPRQGDNSPLHF. The full variable domain, with the rest looked up from reference TRBV2 and TRBJ1-6, is EPEVTQTPSHQVTQMGQEVILRCVPISNHLYFYWYRQILGQKVEFLVSFYNNEISEKSEIFDDQFSVERPDGSNFTLKIRSTKLEDSAMYFCASSPRQGDNSPLHFGNGTRLTVT.

This chain links TRBV9 with TRBJ2-5; TRBD2 aligns across 9 bases. Germline CDR1 SGDLS, CDR2 YYNGEE. V was pared by 3 bases and J by 1 base, with 4 bases of the junction left unmatched. CDR3 size: 15 residues. DNA for the CDR3: TGTGCCAGCAGCGCTAGCGGGGCTGTCCAAGAGACCCAGTACTTC. This codes for CASSASGAVQETQYF.

The chain has TRBV18 and TRBJ1-1; a possible D gene is TRBD1 (5 bases). Trimming took off 5 bases at V and 1 base at J, with 14 bases between the two ends. Germline V gives CDR1 KGHSH, CDR2 LQKENI. CDR3 length equals 15 residues. CDR3 nucleotide sequence: TGTGCCAGCTCAATAGGACAACGACCGAACACTGAAGCTTTCTTT. The encoded protein is CASSIGQRPNTEAFF.

The chain links TRBV6-5 to TRBJ1-1; tentative D call: TRBD1 (5 bases). This CDR3 is built from 14 residues. The V gene lost 4 bases and the J gene lost 4 bases, with 13 bases spanning the gap. Germline V gene lookup returns CDR1 MNHEY and CDR2 SVGAGI. The CDR3 DNA reads as TGTGCCAGCAGTTCCGGGCCGGGGGGCACTGAAGCTTTCTTT. Amino acid sequence: CASSSGPGGTEAFF.

This clone has a handful of counts. The rearrangement uses TRBV10-3 and TRBJ1-1; the match to TRBD1 covers 8 bases. This CDR3 spans 13 amino acids. Germline loops: CDR1 ENHRY, CDR2 SYGVKD. The V gene end was trimmed by 7 bases and the J gene end by 4 bases; junction bases not matched to a gene: 5. The CDR3 nucleotides read TGTGCCATCACCAGGGGGCGAGGCACTGAAGCTTTCTTT. Its translation is CAITRGRGTEAFF.

This clone was seen a few times. The chain carries TRBV18 and TRBJ2-3; tentative D call: TRBD2 (5 bases). Germline values: CDR1 KGHSH, CDR2 LQKENI. Trimming took off 3 bases at V and 6 bases at J, with 16 bases between the two ends. The CDR3 consists of 15 residues. CDR3 sequence reads: CASSPVGGPLDTQYF. CDR3 nucleotide sequence: TGTGCCAGCTCACCTGTCGGAGGCCCATTGGATACGCAGTATTTT.

In this sample, this clone turned up once. The CDR3 region has the DNA TGTGCCTGGATCGGACAGGCCTGGAACACCGGGGAGCTGTTTTTT. Amino acids: CAWIGQAWNTGELFF. The chain uses TRBV30 and TRBJ2-2; 7 bases match TRBD1. Unmatched junction bases numbered 6, after V lost 4 bases and J lost 1 base. This CDR3 is built from 15 residues. Germline values: CDR1 GTSNPN, CDR2 SVGIG (reference sequence).

There are a few counts of this clone. The chain uses TRBV5-1 and TRBJ1-1, with no clear D. Germline V lookup: CDR1 SGHRS, CDR2 YFSETQ. The V end was cut by 2 bases, the J end by 5 bases, with 16 bases between. The CDR3 is made up of 15 amino acids. In nucleotides, the CDR3 is TGCGCCAGCAGCTTAAGGGCGGGAGAGGTGACTGAAGCTTTCTTT. It yields the protein CASSLRAGEVTEAFF.

In nucleotides, the CDR3 is TGTGCCAGCAGCCTAAAGTCCTACGAGCAGTACTTC. This codes for CASSLKSYEQYF. The chain combines TRBV7-2 with TRBJ2-7; D not certain. The CDR3 runs to 12 residues. Germline V CDR1 and CDR2: SGHTA, FQGNSA. Trimming removed 5 bases from V and 1 base from J, with 6 bases in between.

This clone was observed a single time. The rearrangement uses TRBV6-6 and TRBJ1-2; a weak D match, TRBD1 (5 bases). Germline values: CDR1 MNHNY, CDR2 SVGAGI (reference sequence). The CDR3 runs 12 residues. V lost 7 bases to trimming and J lost 4 bases, with 10 bases between them. CDR3 sequence reads: CASTQGTYGYTF. The CDR3 bases are TGTGCCAGCACCCAGGGAACCTATGGCTACACCTTC.

This clone has just one count. The chain joins TRBV5-1 to TRBJ2-7; TRBD2 matches at 14 bases. The CDR3 totals 17 residues. The germline CDR1 and CDR2 sequences are SGHRS and YFSETQ. Germline trimming cut 5 bases from V and 0 bases from J; bases unmatched to any gene: 7. The CDR3 is CASRSGGTSGSSYEQYF. CDR3 nucleotides: TGCGCCAGCAGATCCGGAGGGACTAGCGGGAGCTCCTACGAGCAGTACTTC.

The gene calls are TRBV7-9 and TRBJ1-6, with 7 positions matching TRBD1. With V trimmed by 5 bases and J by 10 bases, 20 bases remained unmatched. The CDR3 runs to 18 residues. Germline V gene lookup returns CDR1 SEHNR and CDR2 FQNEAQ (reference sequence). The CDR3 DNA reads as TGTGCCAGCAGCCCTACCTACGGGACTCAGGGGGAGAGGTCACCCCTCCACTTT. Residues: CASSPTYGTQGERSPLHF.

The J gene is TRBJ1-4, the V gene TRBV18; D unclear. V lost 3 bases and J 2 bases, leaving 10 bases between the germline ends. CDR3 length: 15 residues. Per the germline V gene, CDR1 is KGHSH and CDR2 is LQKENI. DNA for the CDR3: TGTGCCAGCTCACCGGTAACGGGGACTAATGAAAAACTGTTTTTT. It translates to CASSPVTGTNEKLFF.

The chain uses TRBV9 and TRBJ2-1, with 10 positions matching TRBD2. CDR3 length: 16 amino acids. CDR1 is SGDLS, CDR2 YYNGEE, per germline. The J segment lost 9 bases and the V segment lost 0 bases, leaving 9 bases of the junction unmatched. The CDR3: CASSVEGSGGAREQFF. The DNA for the CDR3 is TGTGCCAGCAGCGTAGAAGGAAGCGGGGGGGCTCGTGAGCAGTTCTTC.

The V and J genes are TRBV28 and TRBJ2-2, with 10 positions matching TRBD2. Germline V lookup: CDR1 MDHEN, CDR2 SYDVKM. This CDR3 comprises 19 residues. V dropped 2 bases and J dropped 0; count of bases not matched to a gene: 9. In DNA, the CDR3 is TGTGCCAGCAGTTTAGTTTATTTGGGACTAGCGACGAACACCGGGGAGCTGTTTTTT. Residues: CASSLVYLGLATNTGELFF.

The CDR3 nucleotides read TGTGCCAGCAGTTACCCACGGACAGGGGCGAACATTCAGTACTTC. Its translation is CASSYPRTGANIQYF. The V call is TRBV6-5, the J call TRBJ2-4; 9 bases line up with TRBD1. This CDR3 comprises 15 residues. In germline, CDR1 is MNHEY, CDR2 SVGAGI. V gave up 2 bases and J gave up 7 bases; unmatched junction bases: 6.

This chain joins TRBV30 and TRBJ2-5; TRBD1 aligns across 10 bases. Per the germline V gene, CDR1 is GTSNPN and CDR2 is SVGIG (reference sequence). After removal of 1 base from V and 5 bases from J, the junction contained 7 bases not matched to a gene. This CDR3 region has 15 residues. The CDR3: CAWSGLGQGGETQYF. DNA for the CDR3: TGTGCCTGGAGTGGGCTAGGACAGGGGGGCGAGACCCAGTACTTC.